Below, 10 T cell receptor beta chains from the same sample are listed, as sequenced in a study of blood T cell repertoires in COVID-19. Assay: immunoSEQ multiplex PCR; the TCRdb copy retains only in-frame clones and omits some. This table has approximately 210,000 clones, just under 85% appearing once. Sequenced: peripheral blood. Receptors were obtained from a woman in her forties or fifties with active or convalescent COVID-19.

The chain joins TRBV18 to TRBJ2-2; D may be TRBD1 (6 bases). This CDR3 is 16 amino acids long. The germline CDR1 and CDR2 sequences are KGHSH and LQKENI. V was trimmed by 6 bases and J by 0 bases, leaving 14 bases between them. CDR3: CASSSRTASNTGELFF. The CDR3 nucleotides are TGTGCCAGCTCTTCAAGGACAGCTTCGAACACCGGGGAGCTGTTTTTT.

The chain links TRBV3-1 (or the pseudogene TRBV3-2) to TRBJ2-5; 12 nucleotides match TRBD2. This CDR3 has 18 residues. The V and J ends lost 4 bases and 3 bases, in that order; junction bases with no gene match: 12. In germline, CDR1 is LGHDT, CDR2 YNNKEL (reference sequence). The DNA for the CDR3 is TGTGCCAGCAGCCCCCCTCGGGCTAGCGGGAGGGCCAAAGAGACCCAGTACTTC. As protein: CASSPPRASGRAKETQYF.

This clone was recorded once. V is TRBV5-1 and J is TRBJ2-3, with D uncertain. This CDR3 region has 13 residues. Trimming shortened V by 6 bases and J by 1 base, and 9 bases separated the two germline ends. Looked up from germline, CDR1 is SGHRS and CDR2 is YFSETQ. The CDR3 here is CASTPGGTDTQYF. The CDR3 DNA sequence: TGCGCCAGCACCCCCGGAGGCACAGATACGCAGTATTTT. Supplemented by reference TRBV5-1 and TRBJ2-3, the full variable domain reads KAGVTQTPRYLIKTRGQQVTLSCSPISGHRSVSWYQQTPGQGLQFLFEYFSETQRNKGNFPGRFSGRQFSNSRSEMNVSTLELGDSALYLCASTPGGTDTQYFGPGTRLTVL.

The V and J genes are TRBV19 and TRBJ2-1; 12 bases line up with TRBD1. Germline V gives CDR1 LNHDA, CDR2 SQIVND (reference sequence). The V segment lost 4 bases and the J segment 8 bases; nucleotides outside the gene matches: 9. The CDR3 runs 16 residues. This chain's CDR3 is CASSTGDRGRFYEQFF. The CDR3 bases are TGTGCCAGTAGTACCGGGGACAGGGGGCGCTTCTATGAGCAGTTCTTC.

The rearrangement joins TRBV7-2 to TRBJ2-2; 9 bases agree with TRBD2. The germline gives CDR1 SGHTA, CDR2 FQGNSA. The CDR3 runs to 15 residues. V was pared by 5 bases and J by 2 bases, with 3 bases of the junction left unmatched. CDR3 sequence reads: CASSRGGGNTGELFF. The CDR3 nucleotides read TGTGCCAGCAGCCGCGGGGGGGGAAACACCGGGGAGCTGTTTTTT. The variable domain in full, with the rest retrieved from reference TRBV7-2 and TRBJ2-2, is GAGVSQSPSNKVTEKGKDVELRCDPISGHTALYWYRQSLGQGLEFLIYFQGNSAPDKSGLPSDRFSAERTGGSVSTLTIQRTQQEDSAVYLCASSRGGGNTGELFFGEGSRLTVL.

The rearrangement uses TRBV5-4 and TRBJ2-3, with 8 bases aligning to TRBD2. The V and J ends lost 1 base and 5 bases, in that order; junction bases with no gene match: 9. Looked up from germline, CDR1 is SGHNT and CDR2 is YYREEE (reference sequence). This CDR3 is built from 16 residues. CDR3 in DNA: TGTGCCAGCAGCTTGAGAAGTAGCGGGGCGCTAGATACGCAGTATTTT. It codes for CASSLRSSGALDTQYF.

J is TRBJ2-2 and V is TRBV9; TRBD2 agrees at 11 bases. V lost 2 bases and J lost 2; bases outside the gene matches: 2. The V gene's germline CDR1 is SGDLS and CDR2 YYNGEE. The CDR3 sequence is 16 residues long. DNA of the CDR3: TGTGCCAGCAGCGTGGGACTAGCGGTTAACACCGGGGAGCTGTTTTTT. This translates into CASSVGLAVNTGELFF.

The chain is built from TRBV10-2 and TRBJ1-3; tentatively, D is TRBD1 (5 bases). The V end was cut by 9 bases, the J end by 3 bases, with 12 bases between. From germline, CDR1 is WSHSY and CDR2 SAAADI. The CDR3 has 13 amino acids. The CDR3 protein is CASKGAGGNTIYF. CDR3 nucleotides: TGCGCCAGTAAAGGGGCCGGTGGAAACACCATATATTTT.

This chain connects TRBV5-1 to TRBJ2-1, with 10 bases fitting TRBD2. V shed 7 bases and J 5 bases; nucleotides not matched to a gene: 9. In germline, CDR1 is SGHRS, CDR2 YFSETQ. The CDR3 covers 15 residues. The DNA of the CDR3 is TGCGCCAGCCAATTCTTAGCGGGAGGAGACAATGAGCAGTTCTTC. Its protein is CASQFLAGGDNEQFF.

This clone was counted a single time. The rearrangement uses TRBV6-1 and TRBJ1-1; D is perhaps TRBD1 (5 bases). The germline CDR1 and CDR2 sequences are MNHNS and SASEGT. This CDR3 spans 14 amino acids. Trimming took 2 bases from V and 2 from J, leaving 9 bases between them. This CDR3 reads CASSETWGNTEAFF. In DNA, the CDR3 is TGTGCCAGCAGTGAAACTTGGGGCAACACTGAAGCTTTCTTT.